The entry below describes one TCR beta chain. There is no known antigen for this receptor. There are no base qualities to consult, and no much larger clone falls within one base. The germline V and J ends show losses of 4 bases and 3 bases respectively, and no gene match explains 12 bases of the junction. Its CDR3 holds 18 amino acids, cysteine through phenylalanine. Here the CDR3 DNA is all that survives: 54 bases in frame from base 1. Looking up the germline V gene yields CDR1 MGHRA and CDR2 YSYEKL. Sequenced on an Illumina HiSeq 1500. TCRdb reprocessed the public reads (quality trimming at Q25 with fastp, clone calling with MiXCR) and kept in-frame beta chains. CDR3 protein sequences are deduplicated, and each keeps its most common genes and DNA. The sample data list approximately 500,000 distinct CDR3 sequences, and more than 15% of these were observed just once. The ten largest make up around 25% of the sample.

This entry is derived from a study of T cell repertoires in cytomegalovirus infection (dated by TCRdb to the late 2010s). About the study as a whole: Because public TCR beta signatures pointed to carriage of CMV infection together with the matching HLA type, the HLA type of each donor mattered for the analysis. Points the paper makes about the study in general: The ex vivo response was dominated by HLA-C-restricted CMV-specific TCR beta clonotypes, and the single most frequent clonotype in two of eight donors was supplied by these HLA-C-restricted clonotypes. In both this cohort and an independent cohort of some 370 donors, the cumulative frequency of public TCR beta family members distinguished carriers of CMV infection plus the relevant HLA type.

The receptor's source is a human donor in good health (CMV status not recorded). Some clones in this sample may be carry-over from other donors' samples. What was sequenced was CD8+ T cells from PBMCs. The rearranged chain carries TRBV4-1 and TRBJ1-4; the central 9 bases match TRBD1. The DNA sequence reads TGCGCCAGCAGCCCCCACCTGGACAGGGGAACTGCTAATGAAAAACTGTTTTTT. Its protein is CASSPHLDRGTANEKLFF.